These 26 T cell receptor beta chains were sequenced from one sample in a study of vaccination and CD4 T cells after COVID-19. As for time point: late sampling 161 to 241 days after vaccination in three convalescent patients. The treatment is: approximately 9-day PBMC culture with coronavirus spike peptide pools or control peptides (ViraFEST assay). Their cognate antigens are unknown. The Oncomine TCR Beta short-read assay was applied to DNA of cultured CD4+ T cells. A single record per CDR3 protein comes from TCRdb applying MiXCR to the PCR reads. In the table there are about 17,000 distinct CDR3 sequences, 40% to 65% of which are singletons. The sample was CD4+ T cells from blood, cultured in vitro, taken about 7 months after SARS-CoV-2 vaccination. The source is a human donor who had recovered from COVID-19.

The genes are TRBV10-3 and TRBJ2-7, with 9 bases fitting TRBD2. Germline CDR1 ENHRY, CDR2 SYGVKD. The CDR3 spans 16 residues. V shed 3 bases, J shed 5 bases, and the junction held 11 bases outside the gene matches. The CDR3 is CAISEGGRGTSDEQYF. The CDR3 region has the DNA TGTGCCATCAGTGAAGGCGGGAGGGGAACGTCTGACGAGCAGTACTTC.

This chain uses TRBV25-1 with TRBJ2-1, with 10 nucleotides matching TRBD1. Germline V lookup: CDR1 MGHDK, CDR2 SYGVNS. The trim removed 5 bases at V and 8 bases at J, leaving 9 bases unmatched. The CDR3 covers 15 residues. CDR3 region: CASSRSGQGFDEQFF. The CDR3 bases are TGTGCCAGCAGTCGTTCGGGACAGGGGTTCGATGAGCAGTTCTTC.

The CDR3, as DNA: TGTGCCAGCAGTTATTTCGGGACGGATTTGCATTTT. Protein sequence: CASSYFGTDLHF. This chain uses TRBV6-2 or TRBV6-3 with TRBJ1-5; a weak D match, TRBD1 (5 bases). Trimming cost V 3 bases and J 15 bases, with 15 bases left between them. The germline V gene encodes CDR1 MNHEY and CDR2 SVGEGT. There are 12 residues in the CDR3.

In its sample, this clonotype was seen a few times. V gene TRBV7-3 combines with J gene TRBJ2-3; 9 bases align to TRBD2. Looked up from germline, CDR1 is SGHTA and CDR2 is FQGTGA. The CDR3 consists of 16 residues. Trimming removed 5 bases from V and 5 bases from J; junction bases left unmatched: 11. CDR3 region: CASSPIAGVRIDTQYF. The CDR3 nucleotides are TGTGCCAGCAGCCCGATAGCGGGAGTTAGGATAGATACGCAGTATTTT.

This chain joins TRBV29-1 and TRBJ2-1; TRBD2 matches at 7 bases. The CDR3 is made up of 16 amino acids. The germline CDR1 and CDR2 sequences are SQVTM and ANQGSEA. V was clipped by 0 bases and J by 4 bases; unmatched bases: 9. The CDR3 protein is CSVEDPSWGGYNEQFF. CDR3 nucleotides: TGCAGCGTTGAAGACCCCTCGTGGGGGGGGTACAATGAGCAGTTCTTC.

As DNA, the CDR3 is TGTGCCATCAGTGAAGGCATCCCGACCTATAATTCACCCCTCCACTTT. Its translation is CAISEGIPTYNSPLHF. V is TRBV10-3 and J is TRBJ1-6; no clear D. CDR1 ENHRY and CDR2 SYGVKD come from the germline V gene. The CDR3 is 16 amino acids. V lost 3 bases and J 2 bases, leaving 11 bases between the germline ends.

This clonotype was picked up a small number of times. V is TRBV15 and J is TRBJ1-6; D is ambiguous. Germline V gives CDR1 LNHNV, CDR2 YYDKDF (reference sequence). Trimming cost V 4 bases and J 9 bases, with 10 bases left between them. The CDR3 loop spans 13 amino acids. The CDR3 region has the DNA TGTGCCACCAGCATGTACGGACCTTCACCCCTCCACTTT. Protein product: CATSMYGPSPLHF.

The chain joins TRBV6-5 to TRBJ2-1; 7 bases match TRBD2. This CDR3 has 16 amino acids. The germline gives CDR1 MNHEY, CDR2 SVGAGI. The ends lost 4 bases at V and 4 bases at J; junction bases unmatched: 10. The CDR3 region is CASSSMSGAKYNEQFF. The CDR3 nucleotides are TGTGCCAGCAGTTCAATGAGCGGGGCCAAGTACAATGAGCAGTTCTTC.

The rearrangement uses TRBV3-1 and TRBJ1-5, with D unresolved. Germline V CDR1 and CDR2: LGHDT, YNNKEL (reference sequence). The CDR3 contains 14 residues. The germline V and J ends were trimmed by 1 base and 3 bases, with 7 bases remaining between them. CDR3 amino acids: CASSQGFSNQPQHF. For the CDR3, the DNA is TGTGCCAGCAGCCAAGGCTTCTCCAATCAGCCCCAGCATTTT.

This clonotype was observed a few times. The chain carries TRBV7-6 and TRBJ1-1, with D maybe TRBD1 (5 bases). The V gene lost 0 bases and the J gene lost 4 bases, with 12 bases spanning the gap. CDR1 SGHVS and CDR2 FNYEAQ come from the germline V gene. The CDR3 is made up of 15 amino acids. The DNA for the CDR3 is TGTGCCAGCAGCTTAGCGGGCGGGGCTCGCACTGAAGCTTTCTTT. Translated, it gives CASSLAGGARTEAFF.

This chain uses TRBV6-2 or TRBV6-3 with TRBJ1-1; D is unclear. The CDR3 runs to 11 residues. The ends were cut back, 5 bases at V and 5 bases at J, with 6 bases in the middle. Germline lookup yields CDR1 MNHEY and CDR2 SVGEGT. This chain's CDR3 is CASSRGTEAFF. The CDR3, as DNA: TGTGCCAGCAGTAGAGGGACTGAAGCTTTCTTT.

This chain's CDR3 is CSAKKGDSPLHF. The CDR3 DNA sequence: TGCAGTGCAAAGAAGGGGGATTCACCCCTCCACTTT. The V call is TRBV20-1, the J call TRBJ1-6; D is possibly TRBD1 (6 bases). Germline-derived CDR1 and CDR2 are DFQATT and SNEGSKA (reference sequence). V shed 6 bases and J shed 8 bases, with 11 bases lying between them. This CDR3 is built from 12 residues.

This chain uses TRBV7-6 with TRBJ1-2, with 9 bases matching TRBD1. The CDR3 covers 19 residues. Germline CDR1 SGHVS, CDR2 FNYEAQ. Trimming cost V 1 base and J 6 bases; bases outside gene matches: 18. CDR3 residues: CASSLEGSWSGTGSDGYTF. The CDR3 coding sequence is TGTGCCAGCAGCTTAGAAGGGTCTTGGAGCGGGACAGGGAGCGATGGCTACACCTTC. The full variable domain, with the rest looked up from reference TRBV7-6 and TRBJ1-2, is GAGVSQSPRYKVTKRGQDVALRCDPISGHVSLYWYRQALGQGPEFLTYFNYEAQQDKSGLPNDRFSAERPEGSISTLTIQRTEQRDSAMYRCASSLEGSWSGTGSDGYTFGSGTRLTVV.

CDR3 amino acids: CASSLEGDQPQHF. In DNA, the CDR3 is TGTGCCAGCAGCTTAGAGGGCGATCAGCCCCAGCATTTT. The V gene is TRBV7-2, the J gene TRBJ1-5; D unresolved. Trimming shortened V by 1 base and J by 5 bases, and 6 bases separated the two germline ends. The CDR3 sequence is 13 residues long. Germline values: CDR1 SGHTA, CDR2 FQGNSA.

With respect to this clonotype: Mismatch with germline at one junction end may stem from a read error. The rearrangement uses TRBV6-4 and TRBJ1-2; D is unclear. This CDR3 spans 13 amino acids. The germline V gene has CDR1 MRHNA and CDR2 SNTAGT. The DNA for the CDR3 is TGTGCCAGCAGTGACTCGTCGGGCTATGGCCACACCTTC. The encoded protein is CASSDSSGYGHTF.

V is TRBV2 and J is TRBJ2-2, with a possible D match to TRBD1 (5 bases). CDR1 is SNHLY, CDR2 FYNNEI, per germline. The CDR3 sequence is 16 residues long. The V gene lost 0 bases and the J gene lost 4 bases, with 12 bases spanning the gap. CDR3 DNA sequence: TGTGCCAGCAGTGAAGCGGCTCCAGGGTTCACCGGGGAGCTGTTTTTT. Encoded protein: CASSEAAPGFTGELFF.

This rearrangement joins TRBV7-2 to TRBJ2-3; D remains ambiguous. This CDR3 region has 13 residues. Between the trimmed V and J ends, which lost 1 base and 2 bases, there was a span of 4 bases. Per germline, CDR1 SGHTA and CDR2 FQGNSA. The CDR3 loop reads CASSLVHTDTQYF. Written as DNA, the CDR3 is TGTGCCAGCAGCTTAGTGCACACAGATACGCAGTATTTT.

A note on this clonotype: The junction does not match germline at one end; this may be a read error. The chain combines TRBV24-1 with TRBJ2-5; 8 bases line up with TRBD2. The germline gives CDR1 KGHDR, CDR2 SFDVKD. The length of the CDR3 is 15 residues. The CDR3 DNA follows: TGTGTCACCAGTGAATCGGCGGGAGGAGGGGAGACCCAGTACTTC. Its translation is CVTSESAGGGETQYF.

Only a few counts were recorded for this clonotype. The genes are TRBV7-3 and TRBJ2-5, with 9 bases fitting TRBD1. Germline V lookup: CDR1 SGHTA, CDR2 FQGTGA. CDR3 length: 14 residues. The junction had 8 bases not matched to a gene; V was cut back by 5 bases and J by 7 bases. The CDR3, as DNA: TGTGCCAGCAGCATGACAGGGGGAGCGGGGACCCAGTACTTC. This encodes CASSMTGGAGTQYF.

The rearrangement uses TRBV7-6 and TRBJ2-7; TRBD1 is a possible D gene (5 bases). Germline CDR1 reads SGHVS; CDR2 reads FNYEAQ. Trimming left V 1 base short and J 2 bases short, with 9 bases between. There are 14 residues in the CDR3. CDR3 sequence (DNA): TGTGCCAGCAGCTTAGTGCAGGGCACCTACGAGCAGTACTTC. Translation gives CASSLVQGTYEQYF.

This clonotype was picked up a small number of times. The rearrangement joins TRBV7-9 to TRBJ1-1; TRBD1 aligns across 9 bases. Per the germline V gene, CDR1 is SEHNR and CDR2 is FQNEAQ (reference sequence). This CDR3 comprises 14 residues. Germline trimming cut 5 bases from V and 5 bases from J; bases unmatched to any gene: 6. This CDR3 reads CASSLQGADTEAFF. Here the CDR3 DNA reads TGTGCCAGCAGCCTACAGGGGGCGGATACTGAAGCTTTCTTT.

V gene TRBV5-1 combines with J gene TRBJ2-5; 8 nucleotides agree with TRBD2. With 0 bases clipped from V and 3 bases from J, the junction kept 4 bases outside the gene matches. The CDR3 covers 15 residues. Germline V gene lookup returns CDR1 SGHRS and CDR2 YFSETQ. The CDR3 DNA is TGCGCCAGCAGCTTGGGTGGGACTAGAGAAGAGACCCAGTACTTC. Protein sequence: CASSLGGTREETQYF.

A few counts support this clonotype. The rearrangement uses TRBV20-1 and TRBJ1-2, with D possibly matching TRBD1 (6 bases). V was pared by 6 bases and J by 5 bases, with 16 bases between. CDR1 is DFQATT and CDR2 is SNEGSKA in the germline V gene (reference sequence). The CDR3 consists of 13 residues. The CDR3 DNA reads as TGCAGTGCAAGCCAGGGGTCGCGGTATGGCTACACCTTC. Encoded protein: CSASQGSRYGYTF.

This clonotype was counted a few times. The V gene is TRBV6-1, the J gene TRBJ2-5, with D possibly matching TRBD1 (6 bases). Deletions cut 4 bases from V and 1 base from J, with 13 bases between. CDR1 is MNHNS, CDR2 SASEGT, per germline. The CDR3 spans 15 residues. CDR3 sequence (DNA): TGTGCCAGCAGTGGACAGGCGAATATCCAAGAGACCCAGTACTTC. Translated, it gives CASSGQANIQETQYF.

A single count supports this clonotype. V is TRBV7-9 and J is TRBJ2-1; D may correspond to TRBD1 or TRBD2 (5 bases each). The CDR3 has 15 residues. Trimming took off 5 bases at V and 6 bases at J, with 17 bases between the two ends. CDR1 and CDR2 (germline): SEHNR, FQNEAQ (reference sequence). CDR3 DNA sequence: TGTGCCAGCAGCGCCGGGACCACCAGGGCCAATGAGCAGTTCTTC. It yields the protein CASSAGTTRANEQFF.

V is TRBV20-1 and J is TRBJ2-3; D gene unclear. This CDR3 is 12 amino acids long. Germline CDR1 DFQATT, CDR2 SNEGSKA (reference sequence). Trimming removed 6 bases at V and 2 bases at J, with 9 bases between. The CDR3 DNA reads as TGCAGTGCCCCTACCCCCACAGATACGCAGTATTTT. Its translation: CSAPTPTDTQYF.